The sequence of this T cell receptor (beta chain) was determined in a study of cytomegalovirus exposure and HLA in healthy donors. The PCR had 60 Vbeta and 13 Jbeta primers. Assay used: immunoSEQ multiplex PCR; TCRdb lists only in-frame clones, some missing. The sample has 70,000 or so clones; approximately 90% are singletons. The CDR3 is made up of 14 amino acids. V was trimmed by 4 bases and J by 4 bases, leaving 14 bases between them. In germline, CDR1 is SGHRS, CDR2 YFSETQ. Sequenced sample: PBMCs. This clonotype was sampled from a young woman in good health and CMV-seropositive. The rearrangement links TRBV5-1 to TRBJ2-5; possible D gene TRBD2, 5 bases. The CDR3 protein is CASSADPEGETQYF. CDR3 in DNA: TGCGCCAGCAGCGCCGACCCCGAGGGAGAGACCCAGTACTTC.